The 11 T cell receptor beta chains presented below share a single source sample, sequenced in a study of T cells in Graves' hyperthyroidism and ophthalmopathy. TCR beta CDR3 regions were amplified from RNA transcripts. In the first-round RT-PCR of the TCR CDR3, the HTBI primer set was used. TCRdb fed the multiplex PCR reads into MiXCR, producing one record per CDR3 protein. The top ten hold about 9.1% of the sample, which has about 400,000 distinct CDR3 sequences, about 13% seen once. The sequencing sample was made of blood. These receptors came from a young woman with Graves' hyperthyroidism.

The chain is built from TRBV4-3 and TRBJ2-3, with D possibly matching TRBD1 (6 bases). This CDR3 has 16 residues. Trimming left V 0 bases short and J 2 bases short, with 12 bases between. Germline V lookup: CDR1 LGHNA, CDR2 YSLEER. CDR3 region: CASSQDNTGPTDTQYF. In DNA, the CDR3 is TGCGCCAGCAGCCAAGATAATACAGGGCCCACAGATACGCAGTATTTT.

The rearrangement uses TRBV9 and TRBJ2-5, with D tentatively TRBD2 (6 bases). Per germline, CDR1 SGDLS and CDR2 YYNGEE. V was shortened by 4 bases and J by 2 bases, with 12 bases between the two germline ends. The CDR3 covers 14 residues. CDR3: CASSYGTPQETQYF. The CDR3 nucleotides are TGTGCCAGCAGCTACGGGACTCCGCAAGAGACCCAGTACTTC.

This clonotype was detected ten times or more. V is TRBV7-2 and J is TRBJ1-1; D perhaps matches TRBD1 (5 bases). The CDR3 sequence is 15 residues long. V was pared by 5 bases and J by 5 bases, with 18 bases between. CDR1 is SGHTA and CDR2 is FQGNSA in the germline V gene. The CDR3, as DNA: TGTGCCAGCAGCGTTACCGGGACCCCAGGAACTGAAGCTTTCTTT. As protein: CASSVTGTPGTEAFF.

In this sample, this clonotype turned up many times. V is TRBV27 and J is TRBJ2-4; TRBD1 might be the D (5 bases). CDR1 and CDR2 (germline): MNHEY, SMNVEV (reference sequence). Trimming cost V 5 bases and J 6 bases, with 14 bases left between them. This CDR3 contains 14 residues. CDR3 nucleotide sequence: TGTGCCAGCAGTGTTGGACACGATCGAAACATTCAGTACTTC. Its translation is CASSVGHDRNIQYF.

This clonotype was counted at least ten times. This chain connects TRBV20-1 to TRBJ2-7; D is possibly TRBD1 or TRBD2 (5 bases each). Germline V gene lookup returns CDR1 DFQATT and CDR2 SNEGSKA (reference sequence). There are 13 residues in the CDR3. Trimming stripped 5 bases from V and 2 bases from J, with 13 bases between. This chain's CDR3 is CSASGTSTYEQYF. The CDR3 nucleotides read TGCAGTGCTTCCGGGACGAGTACCTACGAGCAGTACTTC.

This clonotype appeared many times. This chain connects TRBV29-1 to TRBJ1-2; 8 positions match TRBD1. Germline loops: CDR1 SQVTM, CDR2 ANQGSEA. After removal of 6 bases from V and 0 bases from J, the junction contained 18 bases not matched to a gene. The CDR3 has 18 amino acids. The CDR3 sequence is CSVDRSGQGSASNYGYTF. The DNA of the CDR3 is TGCAGCGTCGACCGGAGCGGACAGGGCTCTGCCTCTAACTATGGCTACACCTTC.

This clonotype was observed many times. CDR3 nucleotide sequence: TGTGCCAGCAGCTTATCAGGTAGTCTTACCACTGAAGCTTTCTTT. Amino acids: CASSLSGSLTTEAFF. The V gene is TRBV11-2, the J gene TRBJ1-1; D remains ambiguous. The germline gives CDR1 SGHAT, CDR2 FQNNGV. Trimming took 2 bases from V and 4 from J, leaving 14 bases between them. The length of the CDR3 is 15 residues.

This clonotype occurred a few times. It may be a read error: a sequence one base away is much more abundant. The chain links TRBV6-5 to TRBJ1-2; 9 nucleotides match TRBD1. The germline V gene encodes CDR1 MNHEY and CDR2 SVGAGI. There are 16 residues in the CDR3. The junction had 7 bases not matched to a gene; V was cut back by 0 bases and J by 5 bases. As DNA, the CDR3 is TGTGCCAGCAGTTACTCCTCCGGACAGGGGCCGTATGGCTACACCTTC. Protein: CASSYSSGQGPYGYTF.

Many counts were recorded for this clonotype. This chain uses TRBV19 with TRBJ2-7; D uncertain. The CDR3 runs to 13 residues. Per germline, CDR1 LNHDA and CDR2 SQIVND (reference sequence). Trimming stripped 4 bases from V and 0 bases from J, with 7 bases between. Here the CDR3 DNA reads TGTGCCAGTAGTACCGGCTACTCCTACGAGCAGTACTTC. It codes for CASSTGYSYEQYF.

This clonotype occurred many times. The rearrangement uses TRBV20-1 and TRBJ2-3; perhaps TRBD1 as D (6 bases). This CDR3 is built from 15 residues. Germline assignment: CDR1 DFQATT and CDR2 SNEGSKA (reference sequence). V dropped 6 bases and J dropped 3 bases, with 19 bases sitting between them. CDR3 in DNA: TGCAGTGCCCAGGACAGCTTTCTCGCAACAGATACGCAGTATTTT. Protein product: CSAQDSFLATDTQYF.

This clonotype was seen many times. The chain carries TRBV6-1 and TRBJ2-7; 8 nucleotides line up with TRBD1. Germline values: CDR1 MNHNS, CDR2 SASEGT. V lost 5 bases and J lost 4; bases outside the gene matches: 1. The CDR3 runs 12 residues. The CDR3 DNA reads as TGTGCCAGCAGTCGACAGGGGTACGAGCAGTACTTC. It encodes CASSRQGYEQYF.